This TCR beta chain was profiled in a study of cytomegalovirus exposure and HLA in healthy donors. Study-wide background: The 120 validation repertoires were reported in a later analysis to have been generated on the same platform as the roughly 630 first-cohort repertoires.

Note on this clone: What it recognizes is unknown.

The CDR3 has 13 amino acids. Germline CDR1 and CDR2: LNHDA and SQIVND (reference sequence). With 5 bases clipped from V and 7 bases from J, the junction kept 7 bases outside the gene matches. Whole-study findings and limits: In vitro, a few CMV-associated chains proved specific for CMV antigens. It was 150 to 200 TCR beta chains that were listed as cytomegalovirus-associated.

Produced via immunoSEQ multiplex PCR; TCRdb's table is partial and in-frame only. This table holds under 200,000 clones, about 90% found once. The source is a woman under 30 in good health and CMV-seropositive. Sequenced material: PBMCs. The rearrangement uses TRBV19 and TRBJ2-7, with 8 bases fitting TRBD1. For the CDR3, the DNA is TGTGCCAGTAGTGTCGGACAGGGTCTGGAGCAGTACTTC. This encodes CASSVGQGLEQYF. The full variable domain, its missing parts supplied by reference TRBV19 and TRBJ2-7, is DGGITQSPKYLFRKEGQNVTLSCEQNLNHDAMYWYRQDPGQGLRLIYYSQIVNDFQKGDIAEGYSVSREKKESFPLTVTSAQKNPTAFYLCASSVGQGLEQYFGPGTRLTVT.